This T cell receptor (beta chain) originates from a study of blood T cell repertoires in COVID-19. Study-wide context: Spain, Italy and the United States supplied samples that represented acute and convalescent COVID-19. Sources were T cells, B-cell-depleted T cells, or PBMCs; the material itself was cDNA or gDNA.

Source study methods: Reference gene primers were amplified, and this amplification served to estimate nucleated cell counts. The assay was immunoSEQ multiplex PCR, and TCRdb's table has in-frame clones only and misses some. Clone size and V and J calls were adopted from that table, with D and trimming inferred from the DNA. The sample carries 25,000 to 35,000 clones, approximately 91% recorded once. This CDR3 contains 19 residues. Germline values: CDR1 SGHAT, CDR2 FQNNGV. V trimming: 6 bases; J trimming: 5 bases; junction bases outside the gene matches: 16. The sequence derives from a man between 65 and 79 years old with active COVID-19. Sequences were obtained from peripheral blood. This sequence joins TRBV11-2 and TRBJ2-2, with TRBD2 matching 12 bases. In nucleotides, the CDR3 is TGTGCCAGCAGTTCGGGGATTCTAGCGGGGGGGCCGCGTACCGGGGAGCTGTTTTTT. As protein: CASSSGILAGGPRTGELFF.